This T cell receptor beta chain emerged from a study of tumour-infiltrating T cells in Burkitt lymphoma. On the study more broadly: This cohort included all epidemiological subtypes of Burkitt lymphoma. Overall and progression-free survival were predicted by productive clonality.

The study's findings and limits: Public clonotypes, several, appeared across numerous Burkitt lymphoma patients.

Some clones are missing from TCRdb's copy, which holds only in-frame ones; the method was immunoSEQ multiplex PCR. The repertoire holds tens of thousands of clones, with around 30% as singletons. Of note for this clone: What it recognizes is unknown.

The V gene's germline CDR1 is KGHSH and CDR2 LQKENI. Losses at the gene ends were 3 bases for V and 5 bases for J; bases not matched to a gene: 5. The CDR3 is 16 amino acids. Material for sequencing was tumor tissue. The rearrangement links TRBV18 to TRBJ2-3, with 13 bases matching TRBD2. The clonotype originates from a human donor with Burkitt lymphoma. For the CDR3, the DNA is TGTGCCAGCTCACCGGGACTAGCGGGGTTTGGAGATACGCAGTATTTT. Protein: CASSPGLAGFGDTQYF.